The present TCR beta chain was sequenced within a study of spatial heterogeneity in lung cancer. Study in general: Fewer alpha-chain than beta-chain sequences were consistently detected. On average, each unique TCR and UMI combination appeared more than ten times in raw reads. Study-wide points: Detection of ubiquitous tumor TCRs in blood was higher at resection than follow-up.

After removal of 6 bases from V and 4 bases from J, the junction contained 6 bases not matched to a gene. This CDR3 comprises 16 residues. Germline CDR1 is MNHNS and CDR2 is SASEGT. TCRdb re-derived calls from the 5' RACE reads in MiXCR, one entry per CDR3 protein. The repertoire includes some 87,000 distinct CDR3 sequences, 7% to 9% of them detected once, and roughly 7.2% sits in the top ten. This clonotype has only a few counts. Its target is not known. This sample's time point: sample taken at primary tumor resection. Unsorted whole RNA from tumor, nontumor lung or frozen PBMC underwent sequencing. The source material was PBMCs, sampled at surgery. This rearrangement joins TRBV6-1 to TRBJ2-5, with 15 bases identical to TRBD2. The receptor was derived from a male donor with early-stage non-small cell lung cancer. CDR3 region: CASSRGLAGGRETQYF. The CDR3, as DNA: TGTGCCAGCAGCCGCGGACTAGCGGGGGGGAGAGAGACCCAGTACTTC.